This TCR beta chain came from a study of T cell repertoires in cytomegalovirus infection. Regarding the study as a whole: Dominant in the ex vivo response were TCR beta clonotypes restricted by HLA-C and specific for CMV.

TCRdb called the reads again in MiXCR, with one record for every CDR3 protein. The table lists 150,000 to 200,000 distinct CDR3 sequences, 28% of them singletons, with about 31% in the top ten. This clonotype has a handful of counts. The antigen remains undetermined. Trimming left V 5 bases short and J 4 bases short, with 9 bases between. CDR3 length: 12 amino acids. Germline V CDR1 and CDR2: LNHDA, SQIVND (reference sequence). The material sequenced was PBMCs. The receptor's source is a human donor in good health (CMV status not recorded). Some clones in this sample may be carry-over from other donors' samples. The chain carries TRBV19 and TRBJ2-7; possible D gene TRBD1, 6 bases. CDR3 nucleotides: TGTGCCAGTAGTGTACAGGGATACGAGCAGTACTTC. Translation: CASSVQGYEQYF.